This T cell receptor (beta chain) originates from a study of shared clonotypes between healthy human individuals. Study-level findings and limits: Shared clonotypes: approximately 5.3% naive CD4, 3% to 3.5% naive CD8, about 2.4% memory CD4, 0.4% to 0.45% memory CD8. Generally, naive subsets came out with larger estimated richness than memory subsets. Genetic and exposure-history diversity was limited by the few donors.

It was across several immunoSEQ plates that each subset's genomic DNA was evenly split. The method was immunoSEQ multiplex PCR; TCRdb's version includes in-frame clones alone and lacks a portion of them. The sample carries roughly 2,000,000 clones, over 85% recorded once. Naivety among CD8 cells was defined by CD45RO negativity and positive CCR7 selection, thereby excluding terminally differentiated effector memory CD45RA+ cells. Germline V gene lookup returns CDR1 MNHEY and CDR2 SMNVEV (reference sequence). The trim removed 5 bases at V and 7 bases at J, leaving 6 bases unmatched. The CDR3 extends over 14 amino acids. Note on this clone: Its cognate antigen is unknown.

The chain links TRBV27 to TRBJ2-2; TRBD1 matches 8 bases. Sequencing was done on a sample of naive CD8+ T cells sorted from blood. The clonotype comes from a man younger than 30 in good health. This CDR3 reads CASSIGTGHGELFF. The CDR3 DNA reads as TGTGCCAGCAGTATCGGGACAGGTCACGGGGAGCTGTTTTTT.